These 14 T cell receptor beta chains originate from one sample sequenced in a study of T cells after yellow fever vaccination. TCRdb reprocessed the 5' RACE reads via MiXCR and lists one record per CDR3 protein. The sample contains hundreds of thousands of distinct CDR3 sequences, approximately 10% of which appear only once. The sample in question was PBMCs, obtained on the day of the first yellow fever vaccination. Receptor source: a man younger than 30 who received the YFV17D yellow fever vaccine.

This clonotype was observed a few times. This sequence joins TRBV6-2 or TRBV6-3 and TRBJ2-3; D gene ambiguous. V dropped 0 bases and J dropped 1 base, with 11 bases sitting between them. This CDR3 region has 16 residues. Germline V lookup: CDR1 MNHEY, CDR2 SVGEGT. The CDR3 sequence is CASSYSPTEGTDTQYF. In nucleotides, the CDR3 is TGTGCCAGCAGTTACTCGCCCACTGAAGGCACAGATACGCAGTATTTT.

This clonotype was seen a few times. The rearrangement joins TRBV7-9 to TRBJ2-7, with D hard to call. The CDR3 extends over 15 amino acids. Germline CDR1 reads SEHNR; CDR2 reads FQNEAQ (reference sequence). Trimming took off 1 base at V and 0 bases at J, with 10 bases between the two ends. The CDR3 is CASSLVGPHSYEQYF. The CDR3 nucleotides read TGTGCCAGCAGCTTAGTTGGCCCTCACTCCTACGAGCAGTACTTC.

This clonotype has more than one count but fewer than ten. J is TRBJ2-3 and V is TRBV20-1, with D possibly TRBD1 on 6 matching bases. CDR3 length equals 14 residues. Per the germline V gene, CDR1 is DFQATT and CDR2 is SNEGSKA (reference sequence). Trimming removed 6 bases at V and 1 base at J, with 14 bases between. The CDR3 region has the DNA TGCAGTGCGAGGGCAGGGGCAGGCACAGATACGCAGTATTTT. Amino acid sequence: CSARAGAGTDTQYF.

The J gene is TRBJ2-1, the V gene TRBV27, with 11 bases identical to TRBD2. J was trimmed by 10 bases and V by 2 bases; bases with no gene match: 7. CDR1 MNHEY and CDR2 SMNVEV come from the germline V gene (reference sequence). The CDR3 is 15 residues long. CDR3 nucleotides: TGTGCCAGCAGTTTAGGGCTAGCGGGGGGATGGGAGCAGTTCTTC. Amino acid sequence: CASSLGLAGGWEQFF.

The chain joins TRBV6-5 to TRBJ2-7; tentatively, D is TRBD1 (8 bases). The V end lost 0 bases, the J end lost 7 bases, and 25 bases lay between the germline ends. Germline V gives CDR1 MNHEY, CDR2 SVGAGI. The CDR3 has 18 amino acids. CDR3 nucleotide sequence: TGTGCCAGCAGTTACTCGAGGAGAAGCGGGACAGGCCGCGGGGAGCAGTACTTC. This gives the protein CASSYSRRSGTGRGEQYF.

Many counts were recorded for this clonotype. The chain employs TRBV27 and TRBJ2-2; D remains ambiguous. The CDR3 runs to 14 residues. V shed 3 bases and J shed 0 bases, with 5 bases lying between them. Germline V CDR1 and CDR2: MNHEY, SMNVEV (reference sequence). This CDR3 reads CASSFGANTGELFF. The CDR3 bases are TGTGCCAGCAGTTTCGGTGCGAACACCGGGGAGCTGTTTTTT.

This clonotype has a handful of counts. This sequence joins TRBV5-1 and TRBJ1-1; TRBD1 aligns across 10 bases. Looked up from germline, CDR1 is SGHRS and CDR2 is YFSETQ. Unmatched junction bases numbered 7, after V lost 0 bases and J lost 5 bases. This CDR3 contains 16 residues. CDR3 residues: CASSLGLTGQGTEAFF. CDR3 DNA: TGCGCCAGCAGCTTGGGGTTAACGGGACAGGGGACTGAAGCTTTCTTT. Complete variable domain (other parts from reference TRBV5-1 and TRBJ1-1): KAGVTQTPRYLIKTRGQQVTLSCSPISGHRSVSWYQQTPGQGLQFLFEYFSETQRNKGNFPGRFSGRQFSNSRSEMNVSTLELGDSALYLCASSLGLTGQGTEAFFGQGTRLTVV.

This chain uses TRBV28 with TRBJ2-5; the D gene is possibly TRBD2 (5 bases). CDR3 length equals 14 residues. V lost 7 bases and J lost 2, with 14 bases in between. The germline gives CDR1 MDHEN, CDR2 SYDVKM. The CDR3 region is CASTEAGVQETQYF. The CDR3 region has the DNA TGTGCCAGCACGGAGGCCGGGGTACAAGAGACCCAGTACTTC.

This clonotype has more than one count but fewer than ten. This rearrangement joins TRBV29-1 to TRBJ2-3, with D uncertain. CDR1 is SQVTM, CDR2 ANQGSEA, per germline. The CDR3 totals 12 residues. V shed 4 bases and J shed 6 bases, with 11 bases lying between them. The CDR3 here is CSVVVRLDTQYF. CDR3 DNA: TGCAGCGTTGTGGTTAGATTGGATACGCAGTATTTT.

This clonotype was counted a few times. The J gene is TRBJ2-3, the V gene TRBV7-2; 10 nucleotides agree with TRBD1. J was trimmed by 4 bases and V by 5 bases; bases with no gene match: 6. Germline V gene lookup returns CDR1 SGHTA and CDR2 FQGNSA. This CDR3 spans 15 amino acids. CDR3 coding DNA: TGTGCCAGCAGCAAGGACAGGGGGTTCCCAGATACGCAGTATTTT. Translating gives CASSKDRGFPDTQYF.

The CDR3 protein is CSARVGYNSPLHF. The CDR3 coding sequence is TGCAGTGCTAGAGTTGGTTATAATTCACCCCTCCACTTT. This sequence joins TRBV20-1 and TRBJ1-6; D unresolved. Trimming left V 1 base short and J 4 bases short, with 5 bases between. This CDR3 comprises 13 residues. Germline assignment: CDR1 DFQATT and CDR2 SNEGSKA (reference sequence).

This clonotype appeared many times. The chain links TRBV5-1 to TRBJ1-1, with 7 bases aligning to TRBD1. The CDR3 has 15 residues. The germline CDR1 and CDR2 sequences are SGHRS and YFSETQ. After removal of 2 bases from V and 4 bases from J, the junction contained 8 bases not matched to a gene. In DNA, the CDR3 is TGCGCCAGCAGCTTAACCCCGGGACAGACCACTGAAGCTTTCTTT. Protein sequence: CASSLTPGQTTEAFF.

This clonotype has only one observation. The chain couples TRBV20-1 to TRBJ2-7; 10 nucleotides line up with TRBD1. Germline V gene sequence: CDR1 DFQATT, CDR2 SNEGSKA (reference sequence). CDR3 length: 14 amino acids. Germline trimming cut 2 bases from V and 3 bases from J; bases unmatched to any gene: 4. Here the CDR3 reads CSARSDRGLYEQYV. CDR3 nucleotide sequence: TGCAGTGCTAGATCCGACAGGGGGCTCTACGAGCAGTACGTC.

In its sample, this clonotype was seen many times. The V gene is TRBV5-1, the J gene TRBJ2-6; no clear D gene. The germline V gene encodes CDR1 SGHRS and CDR2 YFSETQ. There are 19 residues in the CDR3. Trimming took 1 base from V and 0 from J, leaving 17 bases between them. The CDR3 is CASSLWVLQIDSGANVLTF. In DNA, the CDR3 is TGCGCCAGCAGCTTGTGGGTTCTACAGATCGACTCTGGGGCCAACGTCCTGACTTTC.